Shown below are 17 T cell receptor beta chains from a single sample sequenced in a study of cytomegalovirus exposure and HLA in healthy donors. The study ran its PCR with 60 Vbeta and 13 Jbeta primers. Sequencing was performed with immunoSEQ multiplex PCR; in TCRdb, only in-frame clones are kept and a portion is missing. The sample carries about 130,000 clones, approximately 61% recorded once. Sequences were obtained from PBMCs. These receptor sequences come from a man in his thirties or forties in good health and CMV-seropositive.

The chain has TRBV4-2 and TRBJ2-3; 12 bases agree with TRBD2. The CDR3 covers 16 residues. After removal of 3 bases from V and 0 bases from J, the junction contained 1 base not matched to a gene. The germline gives CDR1 LGHNA, CDR2 YNFKEQ. The DNA for the CDR3 is TGTGCCAGCAGCCAGGGGACTAGCGGGAGCACAGATACGCAGTATTTT. This encodes CASSQGTSGSTDTQYF.

The gene calls are TRBV15 and TRBJ2-2; TRBD2 matches 13 bases. The CDR3 totals 18 residues. Germline values: CDR1 LNHNV, CDR2 YYDKDF (reference sequence). With V trimmed by 1 base and J by 7 bases, 9 bases remained unmatched. This chain's CDR3 is CATSRGGTSGNRVGELFF. The CDR3 DNA reads TGTGCCACCAGCAGAGGGGGGACTAGCGGGAATAGGGTCGGGGAGCTGTTTTTT. The variable domain in full, completed from reference TRBV15 and TRBJ2-2, reads DAMVIQNPRYQVTQFGKPVTLSCSQTLNHNVMYWYQQKSSQAPKLLFHYYDKDFNNEADTPDNFQSRRPNTSFCFLDIRSPGLGDTAMYLCATSRGGTSGNRVGELFFGEGSRLTVL.

Only one count was recorded for this clone. This chain links TRBV6-1 with TRBJ1-3; TRBD1 might be the D (6 bases). Germline V CDR1 and CDR2: MNHNS, SASEGT. This CDR3 has 14 amino acids. V dropped 6 bases and J dropped 4 bases, with 13 bases sitting between them. CDR3 DNA: TGTGCCAGCAGGATGGGACACTCGGGAAACACCATATATTTT. Translated: CASRMGHSGNTIYF.

The chain recombines TRBV9 with TRBJ2-1; D perhaps matches TRBD2 (6 bases). The CDR3 loop spans 15 amino acids. Trimming pared 1 base from V and 7 bases from J, leaving 15 bases between. CDR1 is SGDLS, CDR2 YYNGEE, per germline. This CDR3 reads CASSVRTTGGNEQFF. In DNA form, the CDR3 reads TGTGCCAGCAGCGTACGGACTACCGGCGGGAATGAGCAGTTCTTC.

This clone is a singleton in its sample. This chain links TRBV18 with TRBJ2-7; 7 bases align to TRBD2. Germline assignment: CDR1 KGHSH and CDR2 LQKENI. Germline trimming cut 2 bases from V and 5 bases from J; bases unmatched to any gene: 0. CDR3 length equals 12 residues. CDR3 amino acids: CASSPGGDEQYF. The CDR3 DNA reads as TGTGCCAGCTCACCAGGGGGGGACGAGCAGTACTTC.

This chain links TRBV5-4 with TRBJ1-2; 9 bases align to TRBD1. The CDR3 is 15 residues long. Losses at the gene ends were 4 bases for V and 5 bases for J; bases not matched to a gene: 9. The germline V gene encodes CDR1 SGHNT and CDR2 YYREEE (reference sequence). The CDR3 loop is CASSPRGQGSYGYTF. The CDR3 region has the DNA TGTGCCAGCAGCCCGAGGGGACAGGGTTCTTATGGCTACACCTTC.

This clone was seen once. The V and J genes are TRBV6-5 and TRBJ2-6, with D possibly TRBD2 on 5 matching bases. With 6 bases removed from V and 2 bases from J, the gap between germline ends came to 8 bases. Germline V gene data show CDR1 as MNHEY and CDR2 as SVGAGI. CDR3 length equals 14 residues. The CDR3 DNA reads as TGTGCCAGCAGAGAGGGTACTGGGGCCAACGTCCTGACTTTC. This codes for CASREGTGANVLTF.

The genes are TRBV9 and TRBJ2-7; unclear D gene. With 3 bases removed from V and 6 bases from J, the gap between germline ends came to 10 bases. The V gene's germline CDR1 is SGDLS and CDR2 YYNGEE. The CDR3 is 12 amino acids. CDR3 amino acids: CASSARTGEQYF. Written as DNA, the CDR3 is TGTGCCAGCAGCGCAAGAACTGGCGAGCAGTACTTC.

This clone was seen more than once but under ten times. V usage is TRBV6-6 and J usage is TRBJ2-1; no reliable D call. The CDR3 sequence is 12 residues long. Germline assignment: CDR1 MNHNY and CDR2 SVGAGI (reference sequence). V was trimmed by 0 bases and J by 6 bases, leaving 3 bases between them. Here the CDR3 DNA reads TGTGCCAGCAGTTACTCTATCAATGAGCAGTTCTTC. This sequence encodes CASSYSINEQFF.

The chain combines TRBV2 with TRBJ2-3, with 10 bases that match TRBD1. From germline, CDR1 is SNHLY and CDR2 FYNNEI. Unmatched junction bases numbered 11, after V lost 8 bases and J lost 3 bases. The CDR3 totals 16 residues. CDR3 loop: CASELLDRGITDTQYF. DNA of the CDR3: TGTGCCAGCGAATTGTTGGACAGGGGGATTACAGATACGCAGTATTTT.

The chain couples TRBV7-9 to TRBJ2-7, with 14 bases lining up with TRBD2. Per germline, CDR1 SEHNR and CDR2 FQNEAQ (reference sequence). The V and J ends lost 5 bases and 5 bases, in that order; junction bases with no gene match: 5. CDR3 length: 15 amino acids. The CDR3 reads CASSATSGRVHEQYF. CDR3 in DNA: TGTGCCAGCAGCGCGACTAGCGGGAGGGTCCACGAGCAGTACTTC.

The chain joins TRBV5-1 to TRBJ2-7; possibly TRBD2 for D (5 bases). From germline, CDR1 is SGHRS and CDR2 YFSETQ. The CDR3 has 14 amino acids. V lost 4 bases and J 2 bases, leaving 13 bases between the germline ends. The CDR3 sequence: CASSPGRETYEQYF. CDR3 coding DNA: TGCGCCAGCAGCCCTGGACGGGAAACCTACGAGCAGTACTTC.

The chain is built from TRBV18 and TRBJ2-7; D perhaps matches TRBD1 (6 bases). Germline CDR1 reads KGHSH; CDR2 reads LQKENI. The CDR3 is 15 residues long. V lost 6 bases, J lost 0 bases, and 15 bases lay in between. CDR3 amino acids: CASSPRDTYSYEQYF. The CDR3 nucleotides read TGTGCCAGCTCGCCTCGGGACACCTACTCCTACGAGCAGTACTTC.

This chain links TRBV5-1 with TRBJ2-3, with D perhaps TRBD2 (6 bases). This CDR3 is built from 14 residues. The germline V and J ends were trimmed by 2 bases and 5 bases, with 12 bases remaining between them. CDR1 is SGHRS and CDR2 is YFSETQ in the germline V gene. CDR3 nucleotides: TGCGCCAGCAGCTTTGGAGGGTCCGGAGATACGCAGTATTTT. Encoded protein: CASSFGGSGDTQYF.

This clone came up a few times. This rearrangement joins TRBV5-1 to TRBJ1-2, with D possibly matching TRBD1 (6 bases). Trimming removed 4 bases from V and 2 bases from J, with 18 bases in between. The germline CDR1 and CDR2 sequences are SGHRS and YFSETQ. The CDR3 totals 16 residues. The chain's CDR3 is CASSAIGQRGNYGYTF. The CDR3 region has the DNA TGCGCCAGCAGCGCCATAGGACAGCGAGGAAACTATGGCTACACCTTC.

V usage is TRBV27 and J usage is TRBJ2-6; 9 bases agree with TRBD1. With V trimmed by 4 bases and J by 4 bases, 14 bases remained unmatched. This CDR3 is built from 19 residues. Germline V gene data show CDR1 as MNHEY and CDR2 as SMNVEV (reference sequence). CDR3 protein: CASSSQTIQGAAGANVLTF. Here the CDR3 DNA reads TGTGCCAGCAGTTCACAGACTATACAGGGGGCGGCAGGGGCCAACGTCCTGACTTTC. The variable domain in full, completed from reference TRBV27 and TRBJ2-6, reads EAQVTQNPRYLITVTGKKLTVTCSQNMNHEYMSWYRQDPGLGLRQIYYSMNVEVTDKGDVPEGYKVSRKEKRNFPLILESPSPNQTSLYFCASSSQTIQGAAGANVLTFGAGSRLTVL.

The rearrangement links TRBV7-9 to TRBJ2-5, with D possibly being TRBD1 (5 bases). V dropped 3 bases and J dropped 2 bases, with 10 bases sitting between them. Germline-derived CDR1 and CDR2 are SEHNR and FQNEAQ (reference sequence). CDR3 length equals 14 residues. CDR3 coding DNA: TGTGCCAGCAGCTTGGGGCGGAATCAAGAGACCCAGTACTTC. This translates into CASSLGRNQETQYF.